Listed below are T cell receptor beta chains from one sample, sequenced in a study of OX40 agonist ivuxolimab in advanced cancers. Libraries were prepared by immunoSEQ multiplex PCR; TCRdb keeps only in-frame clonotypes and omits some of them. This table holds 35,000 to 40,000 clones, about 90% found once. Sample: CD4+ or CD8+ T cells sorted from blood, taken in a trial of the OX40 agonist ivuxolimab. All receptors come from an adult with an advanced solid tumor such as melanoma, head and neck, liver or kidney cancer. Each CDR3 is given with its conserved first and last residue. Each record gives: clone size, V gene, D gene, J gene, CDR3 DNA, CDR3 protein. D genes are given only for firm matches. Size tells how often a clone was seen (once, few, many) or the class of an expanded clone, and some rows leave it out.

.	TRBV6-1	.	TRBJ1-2	TGTGCCAGCAGTGACGGGACAACAGGGTTCGACGGCTACACCTTC	CASSDGTTGFDGYTF
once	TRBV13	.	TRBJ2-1	TGTGCCAGCAGCGTGGGACTTTCGGATGAGCAGTTCTTC	CASSVGLSDEQFF
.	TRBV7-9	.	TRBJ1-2	TGTGCCAGCAGCTTAGAAGTGCGGGGTGGCTACACCTTC	CASSLEVRGGYTF
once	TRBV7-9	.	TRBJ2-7	TGTGCCAGCAGCGCTCCGCCGCGGACCTACGAGCAGTACTTC	CASSAPPRTYEQYF
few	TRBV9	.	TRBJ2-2	TGTGCCAGCAGCGTAGACTTCACCGGGGAGCTGTTTTTT	CASSVDFTGELFF
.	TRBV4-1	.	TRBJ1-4	TGCGCCAGCAGCCAAGGGGAAGAAAAACTGTTTTTT	CASSQGEEKLFF
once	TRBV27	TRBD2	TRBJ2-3	TGTGCCAGCAGGCGGGCTAGCGGGAGGACAGATACGCAGTATTTT	CASRRASGRTDTQYF
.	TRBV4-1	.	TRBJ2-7	TGCGCCAGCAGCCAAGATAAGACCGACCCCTACGAGCAGTACTTC	CASSQDKTDPYEQYF
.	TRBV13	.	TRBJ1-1	TGTGCCAGCGAAGGGGACCTTTTGGACACTGAAGCTTTCTTT	CASEGDLLDTEAFF
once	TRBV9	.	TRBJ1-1	TGTGCCAGCAGCGCCGGGACCTACGGCACTGAAGCTTTCTTT	CASSAGTYGTEAFF
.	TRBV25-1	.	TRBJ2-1	TGTGCCAGCAGCGTTAGTAGTAGTGAGCAGTTCTTC	CASSVSSSEQFF
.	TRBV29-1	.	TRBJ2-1	TGCAGCGTTGAAGGCTCGCCTAGCTCCTACAATGAGCAGTTCTTC	CSVEGSPSSYNEQFF
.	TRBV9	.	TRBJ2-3	TGTGCCAGCAGCCCGTCCGGTAGCACAGATACGCAGTATTTT	CASSPSGSTDTQYF
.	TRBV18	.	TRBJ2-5	TGTGCCAGCTCACCTCCAAGGACAGCGCGGTTTGACGAGACCCAGTACTTC	CASSPPRTARFDETQYF
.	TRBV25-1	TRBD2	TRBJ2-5	TGTGCCAGCAGTGAATTCGCGGGAGAAGAGACCCAGTACTTC	CASSEFAGEETQYF
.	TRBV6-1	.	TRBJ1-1	TGTGCCAGCAGTGGCTGGCGGTCGGTTGACACTGAAGCTTTCTTT	CASSGWRSVDTEAFF
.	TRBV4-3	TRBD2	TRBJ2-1	TGCGCCAGCAGCCAAGGACTAGCGGGAGGGTTCTATGAGCAGTTCTTC	CASSQGLAGGFYEQFF
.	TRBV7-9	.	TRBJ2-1	TGTGCCAGCAGCCCCCAACAGAGCTCCTACAATGAGCAGTTCTTC	CASSPQQSSYNEQFF
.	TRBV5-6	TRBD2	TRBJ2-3	TGTGCCAGTCGTCCAAGCGGGAGATACACAGATACGCAGTATTTT	CASRPSGRYTDTQYF
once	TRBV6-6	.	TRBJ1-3	TGTGCCAGCAGTTACTCGGGTGGAAACACCATATATTTT	CASSYSGGNTIYF
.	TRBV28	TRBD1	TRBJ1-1	TGTGCCGCACAGGGGGCGAACACTGAAGCTTTCTTT	CAAQGANTEAFF
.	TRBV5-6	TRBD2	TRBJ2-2	TGTGCCAGCAGCTTGGCCTCTAGCGGTAGGCGCGGGGAGCTGTTTTTT	CASSLASSGRRGELFF
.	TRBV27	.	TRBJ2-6	TGTGCCAGCAGTTTGAGCTCTGGGGCCAACGTCCTGACTTTC	CASSLSSGANVLTF
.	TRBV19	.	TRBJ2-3	TGTGCCAGTAAAGAACAGGGCGCCGGGACAGATACGCAGTATTTT	CASKEQGAGTDTQYF
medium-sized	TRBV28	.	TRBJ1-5	TGTGCCAGCAGTACCTCCTCGGGGTGGGGGCGAAACAATCAGCCCCAGCATTTT	CASSTSSGWGRNNQPQHF
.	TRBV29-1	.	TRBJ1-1	TGCAGCGTTGGGGGTAAAGCTTTCTTT	CSVGGKAFF
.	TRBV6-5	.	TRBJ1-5	TGTGCCACCTACGGGGCTGTGAGCAATCAGCCCCAGCATTTT	CATYGAVSNQPQHF
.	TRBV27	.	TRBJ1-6	TGTGCCAGCGCGGGGGCGTCGAATTCACCCCTCCACTTT	CASAGASNSPLHF
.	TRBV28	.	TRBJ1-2	TGTGCCAGCAGTTCTCCGGACGTCTATGGCTACACCTTC	CASSSPDVYGYTF
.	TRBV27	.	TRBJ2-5	TGTGCCAGCAGCCATCTTGGGGTGGAGGCAATTGAGACCCAGTACTTC	CASSHLGVEAIETQYF
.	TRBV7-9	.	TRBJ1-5	TGTGCCAGCAGCAGGGGGTTGGAGCCCCAGCATTTT	CASSRGLEPQHF
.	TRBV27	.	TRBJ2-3	TGTGCCAGCAGTCCGCAATACACAGATACGCAGTATTTT	CASSPQYTDTQYF
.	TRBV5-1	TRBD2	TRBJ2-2	TGCGCCAGCAGCTCCGGACTAGCGGGAGCGGGCGGGGAGCTGTTTTTT	CASSSGLAGAGGELFF
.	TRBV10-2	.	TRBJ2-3	TGCGCCAGCAGTGAGACGGATTCAGATACGCAGTATTTT	CASSETDSDTQYF
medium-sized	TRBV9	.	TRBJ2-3	TGTGCCAGCAGCTCAAATAGTGCTGGAGGTACGCAGTATTTT	CASSSNSAGGTQYF
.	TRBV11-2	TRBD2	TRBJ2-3	TGTGCCAGCAGCTTAGTCGGGAGGCTCACAGATACGCAGTATTTT	CASSLVGRLTDTQYF
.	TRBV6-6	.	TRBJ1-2	TGTGCCAGCAGTTCCCCCGATGGTTATGGCTACACCTTC	CASSSPDGYGYTF
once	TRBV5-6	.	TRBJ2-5	TGTGCCAGCAGCTTGGTCGCTTACTCGGAGACCCAGTACTTC	CASSLVAYSETQYF
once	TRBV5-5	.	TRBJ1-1	TGTGCCAGCATTGGGGGAATGAACACTGAAGCTTTCTTT	CASIGGMNTEAFF
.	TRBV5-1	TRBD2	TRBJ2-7	TGCGCCAGCAGCCTGAGTGGAAGCGGGAGTCCCTACGAGCAGTACTTC	CASSLSGSGSPYEQYF
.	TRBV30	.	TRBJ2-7	TGTGCCTGGAGGGGGGTAACCTACGAGCAGTACTTC	CAWRGVTYEQYF
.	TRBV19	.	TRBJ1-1	TGTGCCAGTACCGATACGCAGGGAACTACTGAAGCTTTCTTT	CASTDTQGTTEAFF
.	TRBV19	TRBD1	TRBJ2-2	TGTGCCAGTAGTGCCGGGACAGGGCACGGGGAGCTGTTTTTT	CASSAGTGHGELFF
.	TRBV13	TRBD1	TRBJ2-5	TGTGCCAGCAGTTCGGACAGGGGAGAGACCCAGTACTTC	CASSSDRGETQYF